This TCR beta chain emerged from a study of post-analysis software for immune sequencing data. On this clonotype: What it recognizes is unknown.

The length of the CDR3 is 14 residues. CDR1 DFQATT and CDR2 SNEGSKA come from the germline V gene (reference sequence). Trimming at V came to 5 bases and at J to 4 bases, leaving 8 bases not matched to a gene. Overall study findings and caveats: Four or five TRBV segments, including TRBV5-6, TRBV5-1 and TRBV20-1, were more frequent in patients than controls.

Presence of unique molecular identifiers characterized the TCR beta cDNA libraries. In TCRdb, the PCR reads were re-called with MiXCR into one record per CDR3 protein. The data hold some 500,000 distinct CDR3 sequences, with roughly 45% observed a single time. Sequencing was carried out using blood. The TCR originated in a girl under 18 with multiple sclerosis. V usage is TRBV20-1 and J usage is TRBJ2-5; 9 positions agree with TRBD2. The CDR3 protein is CSAGSGLALETQYF. The CDR3 nucleotides read TGCAGTGCTGGTTCCGGACTAGCGCTAGAGACCCAGTACTTC.